A selection of T cell receptor beta chains follows, all from one sample in a study of blood T cell repertoires in COVID-19. Libraries were prepared by immunoSEQ multiplex PCR; TCRdb keeps only in-frame clonotypes and omits some of them. The data hold hundreds of thousands of clones, with approximately 90% observed a single time. The material sequenced was peripheral blood. These receptors were obtained from a woman in her 40s who had recovered from COVID-19. The CDR3 runs from the conserved cysteine through the conserved F or W. A D gene is named only where the DNA matches it firmly.

v_gene	d_gene	j_gene	CDR3aa
TRBV4-3	TRBD1	TRBJ1-4	CASSPAGTGNEKLFF
TRBV6-5	.	TRBJ1-3	CASSYSSLSGNTIYF
TRBV19	TRBD1	TRBJ1-5	CASSRGQSNQPQHF
TRBV30	.	TRBJ1-2	CAWSVRRLDYTF
TRBV4-3	.	TRBJ1-5	CASSQELGRALPPQHF
TRBV10-3	TRBD1	TRBJ2-2	CAIRLGQANTGELFF
TRBV12-3/TRBV12-4	TRBD1	TRBJ1-2	CASSPDRVYGYTF
TRBV18	.	TRBJ1-5	CASSPPGGSPNQPQHF
TRBV4-3	.	TRBJ1-2	CASSQDARGYGYTF
TRBV5-1	TRBD1	TRBJ1-1	CASRGSAGTGDMNTEAFF